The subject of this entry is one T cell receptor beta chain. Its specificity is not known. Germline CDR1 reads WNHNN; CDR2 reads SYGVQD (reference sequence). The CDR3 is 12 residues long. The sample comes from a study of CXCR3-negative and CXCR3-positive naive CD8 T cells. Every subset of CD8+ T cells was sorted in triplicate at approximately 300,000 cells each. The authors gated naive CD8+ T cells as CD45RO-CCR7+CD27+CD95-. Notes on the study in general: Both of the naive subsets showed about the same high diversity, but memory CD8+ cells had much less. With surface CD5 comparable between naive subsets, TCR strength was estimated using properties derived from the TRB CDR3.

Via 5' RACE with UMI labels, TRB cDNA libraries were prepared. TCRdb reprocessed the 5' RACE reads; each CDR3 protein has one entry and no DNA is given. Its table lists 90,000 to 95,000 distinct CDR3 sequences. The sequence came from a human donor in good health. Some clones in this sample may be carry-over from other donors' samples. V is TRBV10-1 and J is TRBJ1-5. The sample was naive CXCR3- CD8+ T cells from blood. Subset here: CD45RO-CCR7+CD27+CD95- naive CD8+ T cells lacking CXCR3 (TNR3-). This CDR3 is CASSDSNQPQHF.